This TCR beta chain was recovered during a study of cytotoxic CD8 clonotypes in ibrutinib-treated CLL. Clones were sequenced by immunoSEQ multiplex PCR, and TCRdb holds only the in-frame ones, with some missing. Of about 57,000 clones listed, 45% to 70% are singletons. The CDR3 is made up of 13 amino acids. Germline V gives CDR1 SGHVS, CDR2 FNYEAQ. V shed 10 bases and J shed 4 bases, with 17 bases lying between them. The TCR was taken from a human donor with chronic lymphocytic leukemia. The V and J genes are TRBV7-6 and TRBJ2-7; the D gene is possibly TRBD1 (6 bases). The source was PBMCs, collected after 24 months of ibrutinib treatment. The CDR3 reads CATQPRGKYEQYV. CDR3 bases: TGTGCCACCCAACCCAGGGGAAAGTACGAGCAGTACGTC.